These T cell receptor beta chains were read from a single sample in a study of post-analysis software for immune sequencing data. TCRdb re-called the PCR reads with MiXCR, one entry per CDR3 protein. Here the sample spans some 890,000 distinct CDR3 sequences, approximately 50% being singletons. Sample: blood. These receptors came from a girl under 18 with multiple sclerosis. The CDR3 runs from the conserved cysteine through the conserved F or W. The D gene is left open where the match is weak. Size tells how often a clone was seen (once, few, many) or the class of an expanded clone, and some rows leave it out.

>.|TRBJ2-1|TRBV29-1|.
CSVAVGLGAGVQFF
TGCAGCGTTGCGGTGGGTCTCGGGGCCGGGGTGCAGTTCTTC
>TRBD1|TRBJ2-5|TRBV20-1|.
CSATLTGQETQYF
TGCAGTGCAACGCTGACAGGGCAAGAGACCCAGTACTTC
>.|TRBJ1-2|TRBV20-1|.
CSAREDFYGYTF
TGCAGTGCTAGAGAGGACTTCTATGGCTACACCTTC
>.|TRBJ2-7|TRBV10-3|.
CAIREDRRSYEQYF
TGTGCCATCAGGGAAGACAGGAGATCCTACGAGCAGTACTTC
>TRBD1|TRBJ2-1|TRBV20-1|few
CSGTGDNEQFF
TGCTCGGGGACAGGGGATAATGAGCAGTTCTTC
>TRBD1|TRBJ2-7|TRBV6-2/TRBV6-3|few
CASSGTVPYEQYF
TGTGCCAGCAGTGGGACAGTGCCCTACGAGCAGTACTTC
>.|TRBJ2-7|TRBV6-6|.
CASSYWGASSYEQYF
TGTGCCAGCAGTTACTGGGGCGCGTCATCCTACGAGCAGTACTTC
>TRBD1|TRBJ2-7|TRBV7-2|.
CASGLGDRGQYEQYF
TGTGCCAGCGGCTTAGGTGACAGGGGGCAGTACGAGCAGTACTTC
>TRBD1|TRBJ1-5|TRBV6-5|.
CASSVGQGNSQPQHF
TGTGCCAGCAGTGTGGGACAGGGAAATAGCCAGCCCCAGCATTTT
>TRBD2|TRBJ2-7|TRBV6-6|few
CASSYPTSGNYEQYF
TGTGCCAGCAGTTACCCGACTAGCGGGAACTACGAGCAGTACTTC
>.|TRBJ2-1|TRBV9|.
CASSEVENNEQFF
TGTGCCAGCAGCGAGGTCGAGAACAATGAGCAGTTCTTC
>.|TRBJ2-5|TRBV7-3|.
CASSPSGRSETQYF
TGTGCCAGCAGCCCCTCGGGGCGCTCAGAGACCCAGTACTTC
>.|TRBJ1-1|TRBV12-3/TRBV12-4|.
CASRRTRAEAFF
TGTGCCAGCAGGCGGACCCGGGCCGAAGCTTTCTTT
>.|TRBJ2-7|TRBV7-3|.
CASSHRRANYEQYF
TGTGCCAGCAGCCACAGACGAGCGAACTACGAGCAGTACTTC
>.|TRBJ1-2|TRBV12-3/TRBV12-4|few
CASSFGENYGYTF
TGTGCCAGCAGTTTTGGGGAGAACTATGGCTACACCTTC
>.|TRBJ1-1|TRBV29-1|once
CSVEDHKGVGIVAFF
TGCAGCGTTGAAGATCACAAGGGGGTCGGGATTGTCGCTTTCTTT
>.|TRBJ2-5|TRBV7-6|once
CASNKSPGIVIETQYF
TGTGCCAGCAACAAGAGCCCGGGGATAGTCATAGAGACCCAGTACTTC
>TRBD1|TRBJ2-7|TRBV7-3|once
CASSQTGGATYEQYF
TGTGCCAGCAGCCAGACAGGGGGCGCTACTTACGAGCAGTACTTC
>.|TRBJ2-3|TRBV20-1|once
CSAPMASTQYF
TGCAGTGCTCCGATGGCGTCTACGCAGTATTTT
>.|TRBJ2-3|TRBV20-1|.
CSARDPWTSTDTQYF
TGCAGTGCTAGAGACCCCTGGACTAGCACAGATACGCAGTATTTT
>.|TRBJ2-1|TRBV19|.
CASSIGPYNEQFF
TGCGCCAGTAGTATTGGCCCGTACAATGAGCAGTTCTTC
>TRBD2|TRBJ2-3|TRBV10-3|few
CAISESGSGGAADTQYF
TGTGCCATCAGTGAGTCGGGGAGCGGGGGGGCCGCAGATACGCAGTATTTT
>TRBD2|TRBJ2-5|TRBV4-1|.
CASSHAGTSEETQYF
TGCGCCAGCAGCCACGCCGGGACTAGCGAGGAGACCCAGTACTTC
>.|TRBJ2-3|TRBV29-1|once
CSVGTVTQHMQYF
TGCAGCGTTGGGACAGTAACACAGCATATGCAGTATTTT
>.|TRBJ1-1|TRBV4-1|.
CASSQRGLNTEAFF
TGCGCCAGCAGCCAAAGGGGCTTGAACACTGAAGCTTTCTTT
>.|TRBJ2-3|TRBV7-2|.
CASSPQGKGGTDTQYF
TGTGCCAGCAGCCCACAGGGAAAGGGTGGCACAGATACGCAGTATTTT
>.|TRBJ2-1|TRBV29-1|few
CSVELQGYNEQFF
TGCAGCGTTGAATTACAGGGTTACAATGAGCAGTTCTTC
>TRBD1|TRBJ2-5|TRBV4-1|.
CASSLAWTGGATQYF
TGCGCCAGCAGCCTCGCTTGGACAGGGGGGGCGACCCAGTACTTC
>.|TRBJ1-1|TRBV5-1|.
CASSSGAVMNTEAFF
TGCGCCAGCAGCTCTGGGGCAGTTATGAACACTGAAGCTTTCTTT
>.|TRBJ2-7|TRBV5-1|.
CASSLGGTGITYEQYF
TGCGCCAGCAGCTTGGGCGGGACCGGGATTACCTACGAGCAGTACTTC
>.|TRBJ2-1|TRBV15|.
CATTFSRDSYNEQFF
TGTGCCACCACCTTCTCCCGGGACTCATACAATGAGCAGTTCTTC
>.|TRBJ1-5|TRBV12-3/TRBV12-4|.
CASRLGQSSNQPQHF
TGTGCCAGCAGACTGGGGCAGAGTAGCAATCAGCCCCAGCATTTT
>.|TRBJ1-2|TRBV6-5|.
CASSSPPSRGYGYTF
TGTGCCAGCAGTTCGCCCCCCTCGAGGGGATACGGCTACACCTTC
>TRBD2|TRBJ2-5|TRBV7-9|.
CASSDRTSGQETQYF
TGTGCCAGCAGCGACCGGACTAGCGGCCAAGAGACCCAGTACTTC
>.|TRBJ1-3|TRBV29-1|.
CSVEVAGNTIYF
TGCAGCGTTGAAGTTGCGGGAAACACCATATATTTT
>.|TRBJ2-3|TRBV29-1|.
CSALSHTDTQYF
TGCAGCGCCTTGAGTCACACAGATACGCAGTATTTT
>.|TRBJ1-5|TRBV6-5|few
CASRLGQYSNQPQHF
TGTGCCAGTCGACTGGGGCAGTATAGCAATCAGCCCCAGCATTTT
>TRBD1|TRBJ1-2|TRBV6-1|.
CASSHEGDRVPPLYGYTF
TGTGCCAGCAGCCACGAAGGGGACAGGGTTCCCCCCCTCTATGGCTACACCTTC
>.|TRBJ2-1|TRBV14|.
CASSQAWRVAYNEQFF
TGTGCCAGCAGCCAAGCTTGGCGGGTGGCTTACAATGAGCAGTTCTTC
>TRBD1|TRBJ1-5|TRBV20-1|.
CSASRDSNQPQHF
TGCAGTGCTAGCCGGGACAGTAATCAGCCCCAGCATTTT
>.|TRBJ2-5|TRBV3-1|.
CASSGGGEQQYF
TGTGCCAGCAGCGGAGGAGGTGAACAGCAGTACTTC
>TRBD1|TRBJ1-5|TRBV7-9|.
CASSLGDRGQQPQHF
TGTGCCAGCAGCTTAGGCGACAGGGGACAACAGCCCCAGCATTTT
>.|TRBJ1-2|TRBV7-2|.
CASSYPLGPREGGYTF
TGTGCCAGCAGCTACCCTCTCGGTCCGCGGGAGGGTGGCTACACCTTC
>TRBD1|TRBJ1-4|TRBV12-3/TRBV12-4|once
CASSLGDRVTTNEKLFF
TGTGCCAGCAGTTTAGGGGACAGGGTGACGACTAATGAAAAACTGTTTTTT
>.|TRBJ2-3|TRBV10-3|.
CAIRVAAGTDTQYF
TGTGCCATCAGGGTCGCAGCCGGAACAGATACGCAGTATTTT
>TRBD1|TRBJ2-7|TRBV29-1|few
CSVEANRGKWEQYF
TGCAGCGTTGAAGCCAACAGGGGGAAGTGGGAGCAGTACTTC
>.|TRBJ2-7|TRBV10-3|.
CAISGGTYEQYF
TGTGCCATCAGTGGTGGGACCTACGAGCAGTACTTC
>TRBD1|TRBJ1-4|TRBV7-9|few
CASSPGGTASGKLFF
TGTGCCAGCAGCCCAGGTGGGACAGCGTCAGGAAAACTGTTTTTT
>.|TRBJ2-5|TRBV11-1|.
CASAWGRETQYF
TGTGCCAGCGCGTGGGGACGAGAGACCCAGTACTTC
>.|TRBJ1-2|TRBV5-1|.
CASSLSGVFGYTF
TGCGCCAGCAGCTTGTCGGGGGTTTTCGGCTACACCTTC
>TRBD1|TRBJ2-7|TRBV5-1|.
CASSLLGTGSYEQYF
TGCGCCAGCAGCTTGCTCGGGACAGGCAGCTACGAGCAGTACTTC
>TRBD1|TRBJ1-2|TRBV7-2|.
CASSLKAQGDYGYTF
TGTGCCAGCAGCTTAAAAGCACAGGGGGACTATGGCTACACCTTC
>.|TRBJ1-2|TRBV11-2|.
CASSLLTANYGYTF
TGTGCCAGCAGCTTATTGACAGCTAACTATGGCTACACCTTC
>TRBD2|TRBJ2-5|TRBV3-1|.
CASSQVGLAGGEETQYF
TGTGCCAGCAGCCAAGTTGGGCTAGCGGGAGGGGAAGAGACCCAGTACTTC
>TRBD2|TRBJ2-1|TRBV3-1|.
CASSAIGSGRANEQFF
TGTGCCAGCAGCGCCATAGGTAGCGGGAGGGCGAATGAGCAGTTCTTC